This is a list of T cell receptor beta chains from one sample in a study of blood T cell repertoires in COVID-19. This table comes from immunoSEQ multiplex PCR, and its TCRdb copy is limited to in-frame clones, with some not included. Here the sample spans about 190,000 clones, around 85% being singletons. Sequences were obtained from peripheral blood. All receptors come from a man aged 25-40 years with acute or convalescent COVID-19. CDR3s include the opening cysteine and the closing phenylalanine or tryptophan. The order of the fields is CDR3 protein, CDR3 DNA, V gene, D gene, J gene, clone size. D genes are given only for firm matches. A row's size may be missing; if present it is once, few, many or a size class.

CDR3: CASSEVQASGRTYEQYF; DNA: TGTGCCAGCAGTGAAGTCCAGGCTAGCGGGAGGACCTACGAGCAGTACTTC; V: TRBV25-1; D: TRBD2; J: TRBJ2-7; size: .
CDR3: CASQPGQGARNEQFF; DNA: TGTGCCAGCCAACCGGGACAGGGGGCGCGGAATGAGCAGTTCTTC; V: TRBV18; D: TRBD1; J: TRBJ2-1; size: .
CDR3: CASSLKRLTYNEQFF; DNA: TGTGCCAGCAGTTTGAAACGGTTGACCTACAATGAGCAGTTCTTC; V: TRBV7-2; D: .; J: TRBJ2-1; size: .
CDR3: CASSRGRNTEAFF; DNA: TGTGCCAGTAGTCGAGGCAGGAACACTGAAGCTTTCTTT; V: TRBV19; D: .; J: TRBJ1-1; size: .
CDR3: CASRPSLAGAYEQYF; DNA: TGTGCCAGCCGTCCATCTCTAGCGGGGGCCTACGAGCAGTACTTC; V: TRBV28; D: TRBD2; J: TRBJ2-7; size: .
CDR3: CASERTANTEAFF; DNA: TGTGCCAGCGAAAGGACAGCGAACACTGAAGCTTTCTTT; V: TRBV7-8; D: .; J: TRBJ1-1; size: .
CDR3: CASRSTGTESGYTF; DNA: TGTGCCAGCAGGTCAACAGGGACCGAGAGTGGCTACACCTTC; V: TRBV27; D: .; J: TRBJ1-2; size: .
CDR3: CASSRIWESSGANVLTF; DNA: TGTGCCAGTAGCCGAATCTGGGAGAGCTCTGGGGCCAACGTCCTGACTTTC; V: TRBV19; D: .; J: TRBJ2-6; size: .
CDR3: CAISESGGDYNEQFF; DNA: TGTGCCATCAGTGAGTCTGGCGGAGACTACAATGAGCAGTTCTTC; V: TRBV10-3; D: .; J: TRBJ2-1; size: .
CDR3: CASSPGEDTQYF; DNA: TGCGCCAGCAGCCCTGGGGAGGATACGCAGTATTTT; V: TRBV4-1; D: .; J: TRBJ2-3; size: once
CDR3: CASSLEAGPNYEQYF; DNA: TGTGCCAGCAGCTTAGAGGCAGGGCCCAACTACGAGCAGTACTTC; V: TRBV11-2; D: .; J: TRBJ2-7; size: .
CDR3: CASSTTLRAADGYTF; DNA: TGTGCCAGCAGCACGACCCTGAGAGCGGCGGATGGCTACACCTTC; V: TRBV7-8; D: .; J: TRBJ1-2; size: .
CDR3: CASRQGAAISPSIF; DNA: .; V: TRBV19; D: .; J: TRBJ1-5; size: .
CDR3: CASRGPSGFPTDTQYF; DNA: TGTGCCAGCAGAGGACCTAGCGGCTTCCCCACAGATACGCAGTATTTT; V: TRBV7-2; D: TRBD2; J: TRBJ2-3; size: .
CDR3: CASSNVVEARYF; DNA: TGTGCCAGCTCAAACGTAGTAGAGGCAAGGTACTTC; V: TRBV18; D: .; J: TRBJ2-5; size: .
CDR3: CASSPRTGSTDTQYF; DNA: TGCGCCAGCAGCCCGAGGACAGGTAGCACAGATACGCAGTATTTT; V: TRBV5-1; D: TRBD1; J: TRBJ2-3; size: .
CDR3: CASSLTLWLAGGPSTDTQYF; DNA: TGTGCCAGCAGCTTAACCCTCTGGCTAGCGGGGGGCCCGAGCACAGATACGCAGTATTTT; V: TRBV11-3; D: TRBD2; J: TRBJ2-3; size: .
CDR3: CASSIDRVFPYEQYF; DNA: TGTGCCAGTAGTATAGATCGGGTCTTCCCCTACGAGCAGTACTTC; V: TRBV19; D: .; J: TRBJ2-7; size: .
CDR3: CASSLDGTGFREQYF; DNA: TGTGCCAGCAGTTTAGATGGGACAGGGTTCCGCGAGCAGTACTTC; V: TRBV28; D: TRBD1; J: TRBJ2-7; size: .
CDR3: CAWRKRDTSGNTIYF; DNA: TGTGCCTGGAGGAAAAGGGACACGAGTGGAAACACCATATATTTT; V: TRBV30; D: .; J: TRBJ1-3; size: .
CDR3: CATSRFLPGETQYF; DNA: TGTGCCACCAGCAGGTTTCTGCCGGGAGAGACCCAGTACTTC; V: TRBV15; D: .; J: TRBJ2-5; size: .
CDR3: CASGGQGLNIQYF; DNA: TGTGCCAGTGGGGGACAGGGATTAAACATTCAGTACTTC; V: TRBV19; D: TRBD1; J: TRBJ2-4; size: .
CDR3: CAISEQGWTTEAFF; DNA: TGTGCCATCAGTGAGCAGGGATGGACCACTGAAGCTTTCTTT; V: TRBV10-3; D: .; J: TRBJ1-1; size: .
CDR3: CASSRGPGQASYEQYF; DNA: TGCGCCAGCAGCCGGGGACCGGGACAGGCTTCCTACGAGCAGTACTTC; V: TRBV4-1; D: TRBD1; J: TRBJ2-7; size: once
CDR3: CATNVAGGLGETQYF; DNA: TGTGCAACGAACGTCGCGGGGGGACTAGGAGAGACCCAGTACTTC; V: TRBV19; D: TRBD2; J: TRBJ2-5; size: .
CDR3: CASVHRDVTGELFF; DNA: TGTGCCAGCGTTCACAGGGACGTCACCGGGGAGCTGTTTTTT; V: TRBV7-8; D: .; J: TRBJ2-2; size: .
CDR3: CATRGIGQGSSPLHF; DNA: TGTGCCACCAGGGGAATAGGACAGGGTAGTTCACCCCTCCACTTT; V: TRBV15; D: TRBD1; J: TRBJ1-6; size: .
CDR3: CASSLQVGPNYGYTF; DNA: TGCGCCAGCAGCTTACAGGTGGGGCCTAACTATGGCTACACCTTC; V: TRBV5-1; D: .; J: TRBJ1-2; size: .
CDR3: CASSQPGPEAFF; DNA: TGTGCCAGCAGCCAACCGGGTCCAGAAGCTTTCTTT; V: TRBV7-9; D: .; J: TRBJ1-1; size: .
CDR3: CASSYSLRGQGEAFF; DNA: TGTGCCAGCAGTTACTCGTTGCGGGGGCAGGGTGAAGCTTTCTTT; V: TRBV6-5; D: .; J: TRBJ1-1; size: few
CDR3: CASSPRTGRGTEAFF; DNA: TGTGCCAGCAGCCCTCGGACAGGGCGGGGCACTGAAGCTTTCTTT; V: TRBV4-2; D: TRBD1; J: TRBJ1-1; size: once
CDR3: CASSQMAGDEQFF; DNA: TGTGCCAGCAGCCAGATGGCAGGGGACGAGCAGTTCTTC; V: TRBV7-9; D: .; J: TRBJ2-1; size: .
CDR3: CASSFGATDTQYF; DNA: TGCGCCAGCTCCTTCGGTGCCACAGATACGCAGTATTTT; V: TRBV5-1; D: .; J: TRBJ2-3; size: .
CDR3: CASSLGFAGKQGRYEQYF; DNA: TGTGCCAGCAGCTTAGGGTTCGCTGGGAAACAGGGAAGGTACGAGCAGTACTTC; V: TRBV11-3; D: .; J: TRBJ2-7; size: once
CDR3: CASSPELTGVYTEAFF; DNA: TGTGCCAGCAGCCCAGAATTAACAGGGGTTTACACTGAAGCTTTCTTT; V: TRBV9; D: TRBD1; J: TRBJ1-1; size: once
CDR3: CASSQEEIVRGFSGANVLTF; DNA: TGTGCCAGCAGCCAAGAGGAAATAGTGCGAGGGTTCTCTGGGGCCAACGTCCTGACTTTC; V: TRBV4-2; D: .; J: TRBJ2-6; size: .
CDR3: CASSQRPGQVSGEKLFF; DNA: TGCGCCAGCAGCCAGAGGCCGGGACAGGTCTCGGGGGAAAAACTGTTTTTT; V: TRBV4-1; D: TRBD1; J: TRBJ1-4; size: .
CDR3: CASTPGMAGTEAFF; DNA: TGTGCCAGCACTCCAGGAATGGCGGGCACTGAAGCTTTCTTT; V: TRBV28; D: .; J: TRBJ1-1; size: .
CDR3: CASGRTGRDRSPLHF; DNA: TGTGCCAGCGGAAGGACAGGTCGGGATCGCTCACCCCTCCACTTT; V: TRBV2; D: TRBD1; J: TRBJ1-6; size: .
CDR3: CASSLVGTRAFF; DNA: TGTGCCAGCAGCTTAGTGGGGACTCGAGCTTTCTTT; V: TRBV7-9; D: .; J: TRBJ1-1; size: .
CDR3: CASSPHPVAPSYEQYF; DNA: TGTGCCAGCAGCCCTCACCCGGTAGCCCCCTCCTACGAGCAGTACTTC; V: TRBV6-2/TRBV6-3; D: .; J: TRBJ2-7; size: .
CDR3: CASSSEAYTGELFF; DNA: TGTGCCAGCAGTTCCGAAGCGTACACCGGGGAGCTGTTTTTT; V: TRBV6-5; D: .; J: TRBJ2-2; size: .
CDR3: CASSRGDSGNTIYF; DNA: TGCGCCAGCAGCCGGGGGGACTCTGGAAACACCATATATTTT; V: TRBV4-1; D: .; J: TRBJ1-3; size: .
CDR3: CSASRPGTSGLNIQYF; DNA: TGCAGTGCCAGTCGTCCCGGGACTAGCGGGTTAAACATTCAGTACTTC; V: TRBV20-1; D: TRBD2; J: TRBJ2-4; size: .